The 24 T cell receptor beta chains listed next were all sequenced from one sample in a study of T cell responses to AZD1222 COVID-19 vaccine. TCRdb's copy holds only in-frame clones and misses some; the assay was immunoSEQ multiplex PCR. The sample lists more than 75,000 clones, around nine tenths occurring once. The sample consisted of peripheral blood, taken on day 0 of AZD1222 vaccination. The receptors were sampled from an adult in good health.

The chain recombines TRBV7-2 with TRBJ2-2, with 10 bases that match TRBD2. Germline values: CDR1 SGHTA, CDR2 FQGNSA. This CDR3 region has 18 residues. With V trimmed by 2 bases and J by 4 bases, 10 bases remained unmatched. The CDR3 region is CASSLKGLAGVFTGELFF. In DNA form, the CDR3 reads TGTGCCAGCAGCTTAAAGGGGCTAGCGGGAGTTTTCACCGGGGAGCTGTTTTTT. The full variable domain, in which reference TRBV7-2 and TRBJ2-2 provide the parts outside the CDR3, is GAGVSQSPSNKVTEKGKDVELRCDPISGHTALYWYRQSLGQGLEFLIYFQGNSAPDKSGLPSDRFSAERTGGSVSTLTIQRTQQEDSAVYLCASSLKGLAGVFTGELFFGEGSRLTVL.

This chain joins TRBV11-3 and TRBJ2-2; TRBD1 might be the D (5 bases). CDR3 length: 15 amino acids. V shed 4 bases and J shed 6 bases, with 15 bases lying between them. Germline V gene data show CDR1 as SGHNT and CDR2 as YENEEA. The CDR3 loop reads CASSSQGPQAGELFF. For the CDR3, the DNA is TGTGCCAGCAGCTCCCAGGGTCCTCAGGCCGGGGAGCTGTTTTTT.

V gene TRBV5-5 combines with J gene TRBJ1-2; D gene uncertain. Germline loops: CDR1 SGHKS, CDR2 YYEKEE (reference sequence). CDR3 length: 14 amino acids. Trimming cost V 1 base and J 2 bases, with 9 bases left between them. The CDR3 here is CASSLITNNYGYTF. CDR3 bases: TGTGCCAGCAGCTTGATTACCAACAACTATGGCTACACCTTC.

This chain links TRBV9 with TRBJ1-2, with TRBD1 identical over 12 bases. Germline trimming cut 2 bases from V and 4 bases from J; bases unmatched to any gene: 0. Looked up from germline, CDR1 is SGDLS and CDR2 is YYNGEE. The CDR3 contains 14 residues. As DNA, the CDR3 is TGTGCCAGCAGCGTGGGACAGGGGGCCTATGGCTACACCTTC. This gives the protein CASSVGQGAYGYTF.

Written as DNA, the CDR3 is TGTGCCAGCTCACTTCTCGGTAGGGGTGGCAATCAGCCCCAGCATTTT. Amino acid sequence: CASSLLGRGGNQPQHF. The chain recombines TRBV18 with TRBJ1-5; a weak D match, TRBD1 (5 bases). The CDR3 is made up of 16 amino acids. CDR1 is KGHSH, CDR2 LQKENI, per germline. Trimming pared 4 bases from V and 2 bases from J, leaving 15 bases between.

The CDR3 region has the DNA TGCGCCAGCAGCCCAACGGGGGGGTATAATGGCTACACCTTC. Translation gives CASSPTGGYNGYTF. The J gene is TRBJ1-2, the V gene TRBV5-1, with D perhaps matching TRBD1 (5 bases). V lost 4 bases and J 6 bases, leaving 16 bases between the germline ends. Per the germline V gene, CDR1 is SGHRS and CDR2 is YFSETQ. The CDR3 consists of 14 residues.

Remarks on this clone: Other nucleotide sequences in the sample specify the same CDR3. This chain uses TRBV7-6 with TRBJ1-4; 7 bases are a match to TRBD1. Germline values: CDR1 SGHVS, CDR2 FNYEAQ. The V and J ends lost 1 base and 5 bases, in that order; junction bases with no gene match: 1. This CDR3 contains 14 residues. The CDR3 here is CASSLGQGNEKLFF. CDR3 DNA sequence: TGTGCCAGCAGCTTAGGACAGGGAAATGAAAAACTGTTTTTT.

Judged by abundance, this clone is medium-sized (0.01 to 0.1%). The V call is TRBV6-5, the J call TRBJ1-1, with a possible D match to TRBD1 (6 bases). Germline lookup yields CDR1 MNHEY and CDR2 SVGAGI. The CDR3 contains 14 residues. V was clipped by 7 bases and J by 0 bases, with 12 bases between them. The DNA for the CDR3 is TGTGCCAGCAAATCGGGACACTTGAACACTGAAGCTTTCTTT. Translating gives CASKSGHLNTEAFF.

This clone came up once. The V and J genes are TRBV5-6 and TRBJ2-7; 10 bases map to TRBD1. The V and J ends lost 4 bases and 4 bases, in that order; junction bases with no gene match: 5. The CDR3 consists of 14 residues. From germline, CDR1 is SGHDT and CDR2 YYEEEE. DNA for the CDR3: TGTGCCAGCAGCCGGGACAGGGGAATTTACGAGCAGTACTTC. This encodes CASSRDRGIYEQYF.

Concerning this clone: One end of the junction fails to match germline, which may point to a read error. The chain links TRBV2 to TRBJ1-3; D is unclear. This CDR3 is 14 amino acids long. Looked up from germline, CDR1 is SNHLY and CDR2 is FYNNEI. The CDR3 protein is CASREGQARNTIYF. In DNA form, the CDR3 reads TGTGCCAGCAGAGAAGGGCAAGCGCGAAACACCATATATTTT.

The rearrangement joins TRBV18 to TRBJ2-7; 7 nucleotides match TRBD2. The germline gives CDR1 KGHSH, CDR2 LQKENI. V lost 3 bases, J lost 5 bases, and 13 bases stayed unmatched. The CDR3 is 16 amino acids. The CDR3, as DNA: TGTGCCAGCTCACCCCTTGGGGGGGATGGTGGCCACGAGCAGTACTTC. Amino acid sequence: CASSPLGGDGGHEQYF.

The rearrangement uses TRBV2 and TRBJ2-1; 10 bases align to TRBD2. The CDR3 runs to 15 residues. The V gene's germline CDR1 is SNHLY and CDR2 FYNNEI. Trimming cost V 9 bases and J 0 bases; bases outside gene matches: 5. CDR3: CASTSGTLSYNEQFF. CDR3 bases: TGTGCCAGTACTAGCGGGACTCTCTCCTACAATGAGCAGTTCTTC. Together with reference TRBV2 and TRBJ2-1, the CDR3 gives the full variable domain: EPEVTQTPSHQVTQMGQEVILRCVPISNHLYFYWYRQILGQKVEFLVSFYNNEISEKSEIFDDQFSVERPDGSNFTLKIRSTKLEDSAMYFCASTSGTLSYNEQFFGPGTRLTVL.

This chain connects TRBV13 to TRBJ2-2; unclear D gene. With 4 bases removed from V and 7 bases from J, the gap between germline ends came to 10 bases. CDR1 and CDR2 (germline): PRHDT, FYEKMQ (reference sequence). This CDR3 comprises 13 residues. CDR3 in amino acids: CASSSPFGGELFF. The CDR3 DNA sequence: TGTGCCAGCAGCTCTCCCTTCGGCGGGGAGCTGTTTTTT.

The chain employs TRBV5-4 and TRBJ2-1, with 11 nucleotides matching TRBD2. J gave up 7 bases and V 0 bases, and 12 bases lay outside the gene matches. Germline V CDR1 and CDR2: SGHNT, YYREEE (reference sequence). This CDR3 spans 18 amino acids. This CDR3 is CASSLGIGLAGGGNEQFF. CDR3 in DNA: TGTGCCAGCAGCTTGGGGATAGGGCTAGCGGGAGGTGGTAATGAGCAGTTCTTC. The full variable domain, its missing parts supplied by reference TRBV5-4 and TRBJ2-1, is ETGVTQSPTHLIKTRGQQVTLRCSSQSGHNTVSWYQQALGQGPQFIFQYYREEENGRGNFPPRFSGLQFPNYSSELNVNALELDDSALYLCASSLGIGLAGGGNEQFFGPGTRLTVL.

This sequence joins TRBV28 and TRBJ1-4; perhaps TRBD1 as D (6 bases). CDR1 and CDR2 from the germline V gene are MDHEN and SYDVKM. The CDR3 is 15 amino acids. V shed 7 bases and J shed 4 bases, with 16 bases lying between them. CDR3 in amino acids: CASTRSGADNEKLFF. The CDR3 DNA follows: TGTGCCAGCACCCGCTCGGGGGCCGATAATGAAAAACTGTTTTTT.

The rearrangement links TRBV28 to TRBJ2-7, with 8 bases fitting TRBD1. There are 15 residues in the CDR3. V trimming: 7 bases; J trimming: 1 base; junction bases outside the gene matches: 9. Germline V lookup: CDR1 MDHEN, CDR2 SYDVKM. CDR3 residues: CASTLRTGISYEQYF. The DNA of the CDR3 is TGTGCCAGCACCCTACGGACAGGGATATCCTACGAGCAGTACTTC.

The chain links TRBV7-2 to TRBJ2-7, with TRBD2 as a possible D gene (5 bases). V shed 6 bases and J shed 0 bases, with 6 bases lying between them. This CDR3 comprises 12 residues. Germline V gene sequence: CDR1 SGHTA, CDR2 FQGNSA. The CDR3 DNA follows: TGTGCCAGCAGTACTAGCTCCTACGAGCAGTACTTC. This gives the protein CASSTSSYEQYF.

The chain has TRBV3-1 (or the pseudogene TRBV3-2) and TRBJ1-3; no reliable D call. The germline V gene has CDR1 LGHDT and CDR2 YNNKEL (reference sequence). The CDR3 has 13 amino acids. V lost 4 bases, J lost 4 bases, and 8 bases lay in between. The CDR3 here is CASSPSRGNTIYF. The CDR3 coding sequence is TGTGCCAGCAGCCCCAGTAGGGGAAACACCATATATTTT.

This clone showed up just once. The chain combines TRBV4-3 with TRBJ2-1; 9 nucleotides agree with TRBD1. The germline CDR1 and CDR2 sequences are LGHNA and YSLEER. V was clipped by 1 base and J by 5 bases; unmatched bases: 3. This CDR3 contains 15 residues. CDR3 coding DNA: TGCGCCAGCAGCCAAGGGACAGGGGCTAACAATGAGCAGTTCTTC. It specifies CASSQGTGANNEQFF.

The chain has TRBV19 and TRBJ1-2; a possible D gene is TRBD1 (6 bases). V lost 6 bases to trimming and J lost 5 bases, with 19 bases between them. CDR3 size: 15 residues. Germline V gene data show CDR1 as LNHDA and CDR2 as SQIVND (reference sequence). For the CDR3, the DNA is TGTGCCAGTAGAGGGGGGACCCAGGGGAATTATGGCTACACCTTC. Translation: CASRGGTQGNYGYTF.

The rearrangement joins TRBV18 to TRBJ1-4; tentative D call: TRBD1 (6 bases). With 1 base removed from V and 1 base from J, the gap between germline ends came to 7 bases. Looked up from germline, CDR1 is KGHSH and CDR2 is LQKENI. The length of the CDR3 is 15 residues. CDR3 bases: TGTGCCAGCTCACCACAGGGACAAACTAATGAAAAACTGTTTTTT. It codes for CASSPQGQTNEKLFF.

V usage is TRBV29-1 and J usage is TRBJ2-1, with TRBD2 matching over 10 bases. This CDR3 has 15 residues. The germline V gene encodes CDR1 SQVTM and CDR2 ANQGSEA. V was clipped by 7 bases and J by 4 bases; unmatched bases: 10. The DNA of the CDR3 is TGCAGCGCCCCCCGGACTAGCGGTAATTACAATGAGCAGTTCTTC. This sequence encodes CSAPRTSGNYNEQFF.

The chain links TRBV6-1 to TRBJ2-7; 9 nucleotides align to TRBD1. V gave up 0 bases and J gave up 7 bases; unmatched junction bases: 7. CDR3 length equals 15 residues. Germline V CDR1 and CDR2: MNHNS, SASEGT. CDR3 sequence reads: CASSEAGQGPWEQYF. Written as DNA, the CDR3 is TGTGCCAGCAGTGAAGCTGGACAGGGGCCTTGGGAGCAGTACTTC.

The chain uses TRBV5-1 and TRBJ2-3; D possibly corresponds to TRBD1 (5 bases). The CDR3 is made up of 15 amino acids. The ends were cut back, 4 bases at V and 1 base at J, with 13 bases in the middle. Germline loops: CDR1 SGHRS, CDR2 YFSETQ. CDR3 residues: CASSPGGAGTDTQYF. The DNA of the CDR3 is TGCGCCAGCAGCCCCGGTGGGGCCGGCACAGATACGCAGTATTTT.